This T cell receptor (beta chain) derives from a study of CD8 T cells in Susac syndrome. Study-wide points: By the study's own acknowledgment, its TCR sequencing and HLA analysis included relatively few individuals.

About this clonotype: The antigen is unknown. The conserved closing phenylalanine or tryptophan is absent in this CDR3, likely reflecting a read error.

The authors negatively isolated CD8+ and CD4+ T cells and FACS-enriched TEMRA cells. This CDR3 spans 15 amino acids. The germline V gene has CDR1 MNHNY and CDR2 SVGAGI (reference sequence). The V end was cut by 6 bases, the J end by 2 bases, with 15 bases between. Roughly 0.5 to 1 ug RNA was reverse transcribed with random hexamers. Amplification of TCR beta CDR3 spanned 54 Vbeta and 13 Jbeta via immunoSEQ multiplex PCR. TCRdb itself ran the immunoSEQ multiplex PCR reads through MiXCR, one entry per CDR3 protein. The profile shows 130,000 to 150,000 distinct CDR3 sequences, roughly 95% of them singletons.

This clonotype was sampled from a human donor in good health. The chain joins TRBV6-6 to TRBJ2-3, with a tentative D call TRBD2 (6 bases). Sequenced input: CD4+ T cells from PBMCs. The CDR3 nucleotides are TGTGCCAGCAGCCCCCCAGCGGGCATCACAGATACGCAGTATGTT. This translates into CASSPPAGITDTQYV.